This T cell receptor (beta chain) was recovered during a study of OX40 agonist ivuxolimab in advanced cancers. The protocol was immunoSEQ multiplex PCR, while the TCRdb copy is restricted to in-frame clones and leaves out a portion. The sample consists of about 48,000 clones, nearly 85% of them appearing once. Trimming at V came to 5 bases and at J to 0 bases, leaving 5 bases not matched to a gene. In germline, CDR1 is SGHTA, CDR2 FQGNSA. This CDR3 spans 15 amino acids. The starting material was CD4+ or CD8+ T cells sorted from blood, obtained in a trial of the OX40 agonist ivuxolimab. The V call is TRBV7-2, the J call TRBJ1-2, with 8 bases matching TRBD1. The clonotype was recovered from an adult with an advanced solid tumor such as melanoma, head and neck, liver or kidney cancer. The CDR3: CASSTGTGPNYGYTF. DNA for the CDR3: TGTGCCAGCAGCACAGGGACAGGTCCTAACTATGGCTACACCTTC.